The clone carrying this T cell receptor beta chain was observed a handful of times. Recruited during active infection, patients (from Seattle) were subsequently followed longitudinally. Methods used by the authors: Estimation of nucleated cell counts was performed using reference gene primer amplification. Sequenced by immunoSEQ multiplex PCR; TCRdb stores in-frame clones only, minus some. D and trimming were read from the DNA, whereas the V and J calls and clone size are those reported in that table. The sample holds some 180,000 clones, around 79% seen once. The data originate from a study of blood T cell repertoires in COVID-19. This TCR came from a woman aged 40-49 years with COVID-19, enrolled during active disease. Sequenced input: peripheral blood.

CDR3 coding DNA: TGTGCCAGCAGACTTACCACAGGGGCGAACACTGAAGCTTTCTTT. It yields the protein CASRLTTGANTEAFF. The genes are TRBV7-9 and TRBJ1-1, with 7 positions matching TRBD1. CDR3 length equals 15 residues. The trim removed 6 bases at V and 1 base at J, leaving 8 bases unmatched. The germline V gene encodes CDR1 SEHNR and CDR2 FQNEAQ (reference sequence).